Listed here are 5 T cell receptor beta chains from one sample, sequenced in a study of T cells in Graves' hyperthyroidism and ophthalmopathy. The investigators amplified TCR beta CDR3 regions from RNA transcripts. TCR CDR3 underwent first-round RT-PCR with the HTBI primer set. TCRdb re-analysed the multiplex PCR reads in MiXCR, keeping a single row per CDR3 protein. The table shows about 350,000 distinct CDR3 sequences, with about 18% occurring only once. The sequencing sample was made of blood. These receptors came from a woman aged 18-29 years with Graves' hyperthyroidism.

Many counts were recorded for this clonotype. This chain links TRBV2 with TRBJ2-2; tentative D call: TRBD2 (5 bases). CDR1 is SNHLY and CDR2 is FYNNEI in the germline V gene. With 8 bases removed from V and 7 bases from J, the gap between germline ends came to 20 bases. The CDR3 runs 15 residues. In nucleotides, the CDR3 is TGTGCCAGCGAGGTAGCGAACCCCTGGGACGGGGAGCTGTTTTTT. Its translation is CASEVANPWDGELFF. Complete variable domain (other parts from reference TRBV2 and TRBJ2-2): EPEVTQTPSHQVTQMGQEVILRCVPISNHLYFYWYRQILGQKVEFLVSFYNNEISEKSEIFDDQFSVERPDGSNFTLKIRSTKLEDSAMYFCASEVANPWDGELFFGEGSRLTVL.

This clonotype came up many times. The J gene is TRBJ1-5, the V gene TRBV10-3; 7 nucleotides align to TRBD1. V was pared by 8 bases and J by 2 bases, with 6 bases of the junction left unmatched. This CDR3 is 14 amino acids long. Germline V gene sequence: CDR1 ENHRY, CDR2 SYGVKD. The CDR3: CAIWTGGGNQPQHF. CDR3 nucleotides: TGTGCCATCTGGACAGGCGGGGGCAATCAGCCCCAGCATTTT.

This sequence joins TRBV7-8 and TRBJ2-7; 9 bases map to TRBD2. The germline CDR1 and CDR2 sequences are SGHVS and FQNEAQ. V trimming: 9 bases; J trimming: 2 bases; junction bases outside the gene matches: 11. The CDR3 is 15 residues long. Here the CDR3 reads CASKPNSGGPYEQYF. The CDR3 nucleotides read TGTGCCAGTAAACCAAATAGCGGGGGACCCTACGAGCAGTACTTC.

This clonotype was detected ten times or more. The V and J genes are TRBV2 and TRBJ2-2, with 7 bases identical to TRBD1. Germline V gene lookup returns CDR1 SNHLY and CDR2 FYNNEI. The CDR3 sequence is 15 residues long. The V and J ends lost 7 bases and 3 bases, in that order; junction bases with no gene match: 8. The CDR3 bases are TGTGCCAGCATTCCCGACAGGGCGTACACCGGGGAGCTGTTTTTT. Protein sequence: CASIPDRAYTGELFF.

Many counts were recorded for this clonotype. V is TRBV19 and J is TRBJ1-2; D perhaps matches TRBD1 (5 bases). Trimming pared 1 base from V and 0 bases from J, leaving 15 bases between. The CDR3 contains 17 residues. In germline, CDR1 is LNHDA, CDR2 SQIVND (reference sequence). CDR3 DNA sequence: TGTGCCAGTAGTATAGTTTTTGTGGGGACCGCTAACTATGGCTACACCTTC. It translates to CASSIVFVGTANYGYTF.